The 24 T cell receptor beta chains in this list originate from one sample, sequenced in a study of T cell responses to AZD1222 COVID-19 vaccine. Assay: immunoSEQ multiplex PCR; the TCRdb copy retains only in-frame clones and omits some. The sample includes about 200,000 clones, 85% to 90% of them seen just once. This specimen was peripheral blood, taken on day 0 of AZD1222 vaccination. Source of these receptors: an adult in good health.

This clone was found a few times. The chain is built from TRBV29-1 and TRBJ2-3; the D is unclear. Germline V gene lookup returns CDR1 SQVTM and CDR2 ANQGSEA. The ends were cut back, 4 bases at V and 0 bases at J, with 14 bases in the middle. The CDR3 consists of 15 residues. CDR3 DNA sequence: TGCAGCGTTGTGTTTATGGGCTCTAGCACAGATACGCAGTATTTT. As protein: CSVVFMGSSTDTQYF.

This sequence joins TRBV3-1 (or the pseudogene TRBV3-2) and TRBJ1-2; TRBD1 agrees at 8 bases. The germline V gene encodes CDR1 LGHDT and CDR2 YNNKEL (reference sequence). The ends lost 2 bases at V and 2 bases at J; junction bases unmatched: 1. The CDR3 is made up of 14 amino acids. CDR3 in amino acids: CASSQRTGNYGYTF. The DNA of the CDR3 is TGTGCCAGCAGCCAACGGACAGGGAACTATGGCTACACCTTC.

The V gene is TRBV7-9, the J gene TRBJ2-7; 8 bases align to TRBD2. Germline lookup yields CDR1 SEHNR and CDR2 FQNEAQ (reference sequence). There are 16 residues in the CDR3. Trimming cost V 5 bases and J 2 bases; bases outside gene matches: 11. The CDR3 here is CASSPFTSGVTYEQYF. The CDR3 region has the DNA TGTGCCAGCAGCCCTTTCACTAGCGGTGTAACCTACGAGCAGTACTTC.

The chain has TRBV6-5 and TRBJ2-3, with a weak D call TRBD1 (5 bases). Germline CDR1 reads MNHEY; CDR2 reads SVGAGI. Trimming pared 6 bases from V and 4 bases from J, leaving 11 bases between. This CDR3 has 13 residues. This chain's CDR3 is CASSKTRADTQYF. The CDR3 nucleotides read TGTGCCAGCAGCAAAACCAGGGCAGATACGCAGTATTTT.

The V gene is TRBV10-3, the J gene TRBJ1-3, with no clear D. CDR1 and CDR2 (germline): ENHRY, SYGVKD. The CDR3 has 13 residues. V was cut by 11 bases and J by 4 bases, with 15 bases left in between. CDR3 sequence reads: CAGSGSEGNTIYF. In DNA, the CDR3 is TGTGCCGGTTCAGGCAGTGAAGGAAACACCATATATTTT.

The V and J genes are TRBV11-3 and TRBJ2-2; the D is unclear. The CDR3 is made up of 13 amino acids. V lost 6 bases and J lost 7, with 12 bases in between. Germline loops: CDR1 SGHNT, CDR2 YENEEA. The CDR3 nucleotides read TGTGCCAGCAGTTCCCGCTTCAACGGGGAGCTGTTTTTT. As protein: CASSSRFNGELFF.

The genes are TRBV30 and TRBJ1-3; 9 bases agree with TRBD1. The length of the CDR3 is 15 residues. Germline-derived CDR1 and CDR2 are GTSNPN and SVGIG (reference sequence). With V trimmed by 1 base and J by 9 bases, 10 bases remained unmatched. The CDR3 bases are TGTGCCTGGAGTGCCCGGGACAGGGAGGTCGGCACCATATATTTT. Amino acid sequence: CAWSARDREVGTIYF.

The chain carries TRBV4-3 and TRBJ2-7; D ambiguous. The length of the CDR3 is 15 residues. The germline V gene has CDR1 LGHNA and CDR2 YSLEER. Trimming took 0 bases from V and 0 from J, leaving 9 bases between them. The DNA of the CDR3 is TGCGCCAGCAGCCAAGAGATCACGGACTCCTACGAGCAGTACTTC. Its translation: CASSQEITDSYEQYF.

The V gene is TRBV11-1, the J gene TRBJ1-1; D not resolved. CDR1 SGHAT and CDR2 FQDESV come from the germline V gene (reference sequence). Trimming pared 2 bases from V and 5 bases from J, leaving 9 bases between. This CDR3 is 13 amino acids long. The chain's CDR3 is CASSLQTVTEAFF. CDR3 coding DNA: TGTGCCAGCAGCTTACAGACGGTAACTGAAGCTTTCTTT. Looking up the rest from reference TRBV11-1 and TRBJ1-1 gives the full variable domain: EAEVAQSPRYKITEKSQAVAFWCDPISGHATLYWYRQILGQGPELLVQFQDESVVDDSQLPKDRFSAERLKGVDSTLKIQPAELGDSAMYLCASSLQTVTEAFFGQGTRLTVV.

CDR3 sequence reads: CASSDWTGITEAFF. The CDR3 DNA follows: TGCGCCAGCAGCGACTGGACAGGGATCACTGAAGCTTTCTTT. The V and J genes are TRBV5-1 and TRBJ1-1; TRBD1 matches 8 bases. Germline V gives CDR1 SGHRS, CDR2 YFSETQ. The CDR3 covers 14 residues. V was pared by 4 bases and J by 4 bases, with 6 bases of the junction left unmatched.

CDR3 loop: CASSQGTGGENYGYTF. CDR3 nucleotides: TGTGCCAGCAGCCAGGGGACAGGGGGCGAGAACTATGGCTACACCTTC. The chain recombines TRBV4-2 with TRBJ1-2; 12 positions match TRBD1. CDR1 LGHNA and CDR2 YNFKEQ come from the germline V gene. CDR3 length equals 16 residues. V shed 3 bases, J shed 2 bases, and the junction held 4 bases outside the gene matches.

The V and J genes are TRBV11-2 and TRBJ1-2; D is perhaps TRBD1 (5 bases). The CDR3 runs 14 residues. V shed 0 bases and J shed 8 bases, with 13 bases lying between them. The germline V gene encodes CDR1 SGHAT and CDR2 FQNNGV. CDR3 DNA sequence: TGTGCCAGCAGCTTAGATCTGGGGGTAGGAGGCTACACCTTC. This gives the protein CASSLDLGVGGYTF.

In nucleotides, the CDR3 is TGTGCCAGCACTGCCCTGGGGCTAGCCCAGCATTTT. Protein: CASTALGLAQHF. The chain has TRBV28 and TRBJ1-5; tentative D call: TRBD1 (5 bases). V dropped 7 bases and J dropped 11 bases, with 15 bases sitting between them. The CDR3 contains 12 residues. CDR1 is MDHEN, CDR2 SYDVKM, per germline.

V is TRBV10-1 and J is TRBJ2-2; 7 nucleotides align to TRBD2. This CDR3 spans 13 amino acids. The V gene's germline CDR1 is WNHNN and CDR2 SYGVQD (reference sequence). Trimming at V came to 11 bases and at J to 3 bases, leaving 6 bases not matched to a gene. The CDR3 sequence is CAAGDWDTGELFF. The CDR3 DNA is TGCGCCGCGGGGGATTGGGACACCGGGGAGCTGTTTTTT.

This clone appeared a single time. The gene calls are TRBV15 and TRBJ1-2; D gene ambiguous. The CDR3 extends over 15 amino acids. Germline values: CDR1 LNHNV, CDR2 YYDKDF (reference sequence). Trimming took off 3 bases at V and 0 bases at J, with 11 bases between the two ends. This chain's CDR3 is CATSSSGITNYGYTF. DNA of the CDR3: TGTGCCACCAGCAGTTCCGGGATTACTAACTATGGCTACACCTTC.

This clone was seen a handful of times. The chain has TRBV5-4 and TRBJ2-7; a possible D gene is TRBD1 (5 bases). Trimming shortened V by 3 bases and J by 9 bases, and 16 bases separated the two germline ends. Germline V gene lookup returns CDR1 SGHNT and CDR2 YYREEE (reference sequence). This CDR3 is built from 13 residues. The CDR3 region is CASSSGSLGAQYF. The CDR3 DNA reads TGTGCCAGCAGCTCAGGGTCCCTGGGCGCGCAGTACTTC.

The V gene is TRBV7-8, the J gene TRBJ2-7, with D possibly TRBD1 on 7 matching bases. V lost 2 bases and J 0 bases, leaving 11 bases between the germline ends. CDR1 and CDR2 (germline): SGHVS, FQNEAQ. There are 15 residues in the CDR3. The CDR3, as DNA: TGTGCCAGCAGCTTAAGGGGGGACAGCTCCTACGAGCAGTACTTC. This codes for CASSLRGDSSYEQYF.

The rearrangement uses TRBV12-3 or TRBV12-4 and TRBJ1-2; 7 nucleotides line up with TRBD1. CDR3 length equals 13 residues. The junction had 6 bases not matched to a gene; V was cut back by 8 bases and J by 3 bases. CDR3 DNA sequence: TGTGCCAGCGCCCGACAGGGAGACTATGGCTACACCTTC. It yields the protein CASARQGDYGYTF.

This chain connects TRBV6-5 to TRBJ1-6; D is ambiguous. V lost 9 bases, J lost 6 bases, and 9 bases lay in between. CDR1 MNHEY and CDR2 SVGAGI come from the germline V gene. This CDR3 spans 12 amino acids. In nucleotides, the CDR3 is TGTGCCAGTTCAGGAGGTAATTCACCCCTCCACTTT. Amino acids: CASSGGNSPLHF.

CDR3 nucleotide sequence: TGTGCCAGCAGTTTGGGCCTCGCTGAGGGTTCACCCCTCCACTTT. Its protein is CASSLGLAEGSPLHF. The chain combines TRBV27 with TRBJ1-6; D remains unclear. Germline CDR1 and CDR2: MNHEY and SMNVEV (reference sequence). The ends were cut back, 3 bases at V and 9 bases at J, with 15 bases in the middle. This CDR3 has 15 residues.

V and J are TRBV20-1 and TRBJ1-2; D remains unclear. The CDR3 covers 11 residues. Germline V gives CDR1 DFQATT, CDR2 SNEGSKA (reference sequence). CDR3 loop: CKCESRYGYTF. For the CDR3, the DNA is TGCAAGTGCGAGAGCCGCTATGGCTACACCTTC.

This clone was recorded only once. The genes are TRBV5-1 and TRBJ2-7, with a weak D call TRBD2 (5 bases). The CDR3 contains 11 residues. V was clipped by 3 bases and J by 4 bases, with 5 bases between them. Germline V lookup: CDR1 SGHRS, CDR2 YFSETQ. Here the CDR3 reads CASSSGYEQYF. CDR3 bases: TGCGCCAGCAGCTCGGGGTACGAGCAGTACTTC.

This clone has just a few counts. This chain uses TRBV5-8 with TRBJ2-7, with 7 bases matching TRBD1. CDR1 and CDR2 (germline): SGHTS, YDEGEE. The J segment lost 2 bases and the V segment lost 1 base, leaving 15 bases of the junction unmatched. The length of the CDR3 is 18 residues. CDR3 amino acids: CASSLHPYYRGSTYEQYF. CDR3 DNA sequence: TGTGCCAGCAGCTTGCACCCATACTACAGGGGAAGCACCTACGAGCAGTACTTC.

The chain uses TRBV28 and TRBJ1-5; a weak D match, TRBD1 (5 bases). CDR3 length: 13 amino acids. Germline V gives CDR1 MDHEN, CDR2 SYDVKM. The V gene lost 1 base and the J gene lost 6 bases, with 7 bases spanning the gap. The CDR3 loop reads CASSLLQAQPQHF. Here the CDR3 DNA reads TGTGCCAGCAGTTTATTACAGGCTCAGCCCCAGCATTTT.